Sequencing of this T cell receptor (beta chain) was carried out in a study of OX40 agonist ivuxolimab in advanced cancers. Study information: Patient treatment consisted of intravenous ivuxolimab administration every 2 weeks at 0.01 to 10 mg/kg.

Sampled blood was obtained at baseline, cycle 4 day 1, and cycle 7 day 1. Sequencing was performed with immunoSEQ multiplex PCR; in TCRdb, only in-frame clones are kept and a portion is missing. The profile shows 55,000 to 65,000 clones, about nine tenths of them singletons. The sequencing here drew on CD4+ or CD8+ T cells sorted from blood, taken in a trial of the OX40 agonist ivuxolimab. The TCR was taken from an adult with an advanced solid tumor such as melanoma, head and neck, liver or kidney cancer.

The CDR3 DNA follows: TGCGCCAGCAGCCCGGGACTAGTTGGATCAGATACGCAGTATTTT. Protein sequence: CASSPGLVGSDTQYF. The rearrangement uses TRBV5-1 and TRBJ2-3; 8 nucleotides align to TRBD2. The CDR3 loop spans 15 amino acids. V trimming: 4 bases; J trimming: 4 bases; junction bases outside the gene matches: 8. Germline CDR1 and CDR2: SGHRS and YFSETQ.